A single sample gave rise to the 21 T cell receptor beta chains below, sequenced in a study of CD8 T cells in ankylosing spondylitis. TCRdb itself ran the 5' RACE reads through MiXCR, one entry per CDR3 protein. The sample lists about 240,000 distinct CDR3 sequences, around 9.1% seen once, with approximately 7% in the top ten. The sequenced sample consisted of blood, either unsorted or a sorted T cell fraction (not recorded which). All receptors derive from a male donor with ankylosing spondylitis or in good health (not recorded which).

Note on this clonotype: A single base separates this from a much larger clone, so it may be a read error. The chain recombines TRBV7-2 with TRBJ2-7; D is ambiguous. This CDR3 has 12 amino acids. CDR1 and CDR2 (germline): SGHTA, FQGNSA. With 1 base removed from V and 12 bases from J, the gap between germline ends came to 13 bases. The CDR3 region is CASSLGERVRYF. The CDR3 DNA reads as TGTGCCAGCAGCTTAGGCGAAAGGGTGCGGTACTTC.

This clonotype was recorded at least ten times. The CDR3 region is CSARATGLNEQFF. CDR3 DNA sequence: TGCAGTGCTAGAGCTACCGGACTCAATGAGCAGTTCTTC. The chain carries TRBV20-1 and TRBJ2-1; weak D call: TRBD2 (5 bases). The germline gives CDR1 DFQATT, CDR2 SNEGSKA (reference sequence). Between the trimmed V and J ends, which lost 1 base and 6 bases, there was a span of 10 bases. This CDR3 contains 13 residues.

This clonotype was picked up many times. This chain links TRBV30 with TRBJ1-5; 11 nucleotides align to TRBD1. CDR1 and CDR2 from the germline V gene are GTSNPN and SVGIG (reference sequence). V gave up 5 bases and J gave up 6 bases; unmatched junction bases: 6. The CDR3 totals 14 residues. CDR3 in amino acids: CAWEGQGGAQPQHF. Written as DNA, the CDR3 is TGTGCCTGGGAGGGACAGGGGGGAGCTCAGCCCCAGCATTTT.

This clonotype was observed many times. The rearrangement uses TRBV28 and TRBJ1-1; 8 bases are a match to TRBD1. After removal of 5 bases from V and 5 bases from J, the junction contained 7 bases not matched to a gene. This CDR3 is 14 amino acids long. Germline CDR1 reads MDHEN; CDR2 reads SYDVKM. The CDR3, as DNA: TGTGCCAGCAGTCCCCTGACAGGGGAGACTGAAGCTTTCTTT. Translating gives CASSPLTGETEAFF. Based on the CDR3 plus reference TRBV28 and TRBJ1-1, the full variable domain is DVKVTQSSRYLVKRTGEKVFLECVQDMDHENMFWYRQDPGLGLRLIYFSYDVKMKEKGDIPEGYSVSREKKERFSLILESASTNQTSMYLCASSPLTGETEAFFGQGTRLTVV.

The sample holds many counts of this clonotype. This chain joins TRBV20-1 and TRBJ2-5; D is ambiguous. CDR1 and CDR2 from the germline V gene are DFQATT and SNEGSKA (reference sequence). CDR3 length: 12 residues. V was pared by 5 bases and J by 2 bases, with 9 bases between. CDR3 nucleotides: TGCAGTGCTTTTATAAAGCAAGAGACCCAGTACTTC. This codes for CSAFIKQETQYF.

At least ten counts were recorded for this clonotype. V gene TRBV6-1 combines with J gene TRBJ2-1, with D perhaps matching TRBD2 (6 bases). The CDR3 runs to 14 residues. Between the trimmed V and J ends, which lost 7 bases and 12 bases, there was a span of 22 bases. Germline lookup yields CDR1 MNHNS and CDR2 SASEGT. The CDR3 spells CASTNGGSTSGQFF. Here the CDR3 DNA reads TGTGCCAGCACCAATGGGGGGTCCACCTCCGGGCAGTTCTTC.

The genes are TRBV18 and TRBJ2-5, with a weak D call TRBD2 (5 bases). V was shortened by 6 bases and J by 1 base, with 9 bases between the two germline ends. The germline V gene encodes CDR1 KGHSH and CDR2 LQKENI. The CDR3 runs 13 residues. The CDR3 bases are TGTGCCAGCTCCCCCGGGGTCCAAGAGACCCAGTACTTC. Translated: CASSPGVQETQYF.

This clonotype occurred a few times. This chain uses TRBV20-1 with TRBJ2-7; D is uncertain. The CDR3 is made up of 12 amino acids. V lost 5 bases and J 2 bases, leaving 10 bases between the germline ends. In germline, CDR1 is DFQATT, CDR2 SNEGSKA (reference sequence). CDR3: CSAGHWTYEQYF. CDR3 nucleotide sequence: TGCAGTGCTGGCCACTGGACCTACGAGCAGTACTTC.

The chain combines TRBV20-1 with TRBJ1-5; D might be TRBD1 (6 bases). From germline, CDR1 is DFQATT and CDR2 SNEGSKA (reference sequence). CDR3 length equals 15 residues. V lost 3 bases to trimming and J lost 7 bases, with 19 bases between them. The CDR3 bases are TGCAGTGCTAGGGGCCCGGGGCGGGGGACACAGCCCCAGCATTTT. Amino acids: CSARGPGRGTQPQHF.

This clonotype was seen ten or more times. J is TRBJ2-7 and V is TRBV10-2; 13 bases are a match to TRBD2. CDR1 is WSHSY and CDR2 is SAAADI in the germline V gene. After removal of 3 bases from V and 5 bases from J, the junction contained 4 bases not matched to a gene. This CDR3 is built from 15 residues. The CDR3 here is CASSERTSGSDEQYF. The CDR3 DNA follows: TGCGCCAGCAGTGAAAGGACTAGCGGGAGCGACGAGCAGTACTTC.

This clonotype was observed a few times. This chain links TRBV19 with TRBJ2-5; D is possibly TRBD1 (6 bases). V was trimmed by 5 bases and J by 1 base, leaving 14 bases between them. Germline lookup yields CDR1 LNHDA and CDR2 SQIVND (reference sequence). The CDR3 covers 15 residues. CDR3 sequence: CASSPGFRGQETQYF. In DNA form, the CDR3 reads TGTGCCAGTAGTCCGGGTTTCAGGGGCCAAGAGACCCAGTACTTC. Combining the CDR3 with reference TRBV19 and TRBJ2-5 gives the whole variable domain DGGITQSPKYLFRKEGQNVTLSCEQNLNHDAMYWYRQDPGQGLRLIYYSQIVNDFQKGDIAEGYSVSREKKESFPLTVTSAQKNPTAFYLCASSPGFRGQETQYFGPGTRLLVL.

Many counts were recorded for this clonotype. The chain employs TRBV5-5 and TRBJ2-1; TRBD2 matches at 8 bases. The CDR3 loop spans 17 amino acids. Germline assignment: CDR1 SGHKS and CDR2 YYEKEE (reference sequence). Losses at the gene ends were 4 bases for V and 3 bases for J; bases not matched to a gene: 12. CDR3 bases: TGTGCCAGCAGCCCGGGGTTAGCGGGATGGAACTACAATGAGCAGTTCTTC. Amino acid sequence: CASSPGLAGWNYNEQFF.

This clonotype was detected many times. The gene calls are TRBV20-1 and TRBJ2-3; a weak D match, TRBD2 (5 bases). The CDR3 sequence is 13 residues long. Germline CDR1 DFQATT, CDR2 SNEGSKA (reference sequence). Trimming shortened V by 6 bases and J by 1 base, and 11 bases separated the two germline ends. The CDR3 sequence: CSAPSGGTDTQYF. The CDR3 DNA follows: TGCAGTGCCCCCAGCGGAGGCACAGATACGCAGTATTTT.

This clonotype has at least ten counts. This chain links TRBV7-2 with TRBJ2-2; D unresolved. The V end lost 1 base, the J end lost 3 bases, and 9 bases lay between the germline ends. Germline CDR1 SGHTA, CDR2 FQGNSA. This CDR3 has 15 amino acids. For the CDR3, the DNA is TGTGCCAGCAGCTTAGACGGCAGATACACCGGGGAGCTGTTTTTT. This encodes CASSLDGRYTGELFF.

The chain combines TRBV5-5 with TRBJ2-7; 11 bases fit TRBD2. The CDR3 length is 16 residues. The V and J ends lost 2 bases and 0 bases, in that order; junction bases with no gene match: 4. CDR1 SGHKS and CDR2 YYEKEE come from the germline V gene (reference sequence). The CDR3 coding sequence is TGTGCCAGCAGCTTATCCGGGACTAGCGGCTCCTACGAGCAGTACTTC. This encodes CASSLSGTSGSYEQYF.

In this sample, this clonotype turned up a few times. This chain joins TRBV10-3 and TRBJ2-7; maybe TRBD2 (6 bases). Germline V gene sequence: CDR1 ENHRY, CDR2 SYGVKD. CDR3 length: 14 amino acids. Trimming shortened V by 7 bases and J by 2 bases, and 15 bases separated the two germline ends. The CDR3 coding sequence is TGTGCCATCATGGGGACTGGGGGGACCTACGAGCAGTACTTC. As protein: CAIMGTGGTYEQYF.

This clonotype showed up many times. The CDR3 bases are TGTGCCAGCAGTTTAGGGTCCTTGGCGTACCAAGAGACCCAGTACTTC. The encoded protein is CASSLGSLAYQETQYF. The V call is TRBV12-3 or TRBV12-4, the J call TRBJ2-5, with D unclear. The V and J ends lost 1 base and 0 bases respectively, with 12 bases between them. The CDR3 sequence is 16 residues long.

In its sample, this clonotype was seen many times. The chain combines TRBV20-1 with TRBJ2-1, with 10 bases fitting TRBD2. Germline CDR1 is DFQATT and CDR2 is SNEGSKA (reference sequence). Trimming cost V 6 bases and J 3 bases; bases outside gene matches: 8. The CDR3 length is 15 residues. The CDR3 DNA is TGCAGTGCCGCCTCGACTAGCGGGCTCTACAATGAGCAGTTCTTC. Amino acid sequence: CSAASTSGLYNEQFF.

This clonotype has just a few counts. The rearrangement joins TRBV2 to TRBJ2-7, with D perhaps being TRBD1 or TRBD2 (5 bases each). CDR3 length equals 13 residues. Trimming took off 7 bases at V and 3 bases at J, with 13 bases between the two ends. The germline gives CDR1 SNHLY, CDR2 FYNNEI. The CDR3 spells CASTGTDVYEQYF. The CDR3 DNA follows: TGTGCCAGCACCGGGACGGATGTCTACGAGCAGTACTTC.

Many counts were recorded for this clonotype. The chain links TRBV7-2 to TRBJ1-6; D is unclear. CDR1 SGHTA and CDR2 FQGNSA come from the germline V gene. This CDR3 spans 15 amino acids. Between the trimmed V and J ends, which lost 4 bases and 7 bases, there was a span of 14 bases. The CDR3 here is CASSSQDGTNSPLHF. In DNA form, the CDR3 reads TGTGCCAGCAGCTCCCAGGACGGTACAAATTCACCCCTCCACTTT.

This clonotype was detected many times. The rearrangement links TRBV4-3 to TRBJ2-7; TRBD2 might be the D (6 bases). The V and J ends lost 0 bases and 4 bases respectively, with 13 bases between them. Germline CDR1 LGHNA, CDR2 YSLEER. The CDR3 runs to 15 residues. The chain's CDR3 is CASSQDGGALYEQYF. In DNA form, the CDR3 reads TGCGCCAGCAGCCAAGACGGAGGGGCCCTTTACGAGCAGTACTTC.